Following are 19 T cell receptor beta chains from one sample sequenced in a study of molecular identifiers for immune sequencing clone quantification. TCRdb called the PCR reads again in MiXCR, with one record for every CDR3 protein. Among 460,000 or so distinct CDR3 sequences, about 21% were seen once, and the ten largest hold about 0.78%. The sample consisted of naive CD8+ T cells from blood, with Jurkat cell RNA spiked in. Sample subset: FACS-sorted CD8+CD4-CCR7+CD45RA+ naive T cells. Receptors were obtained from a human donor in good health. Some libraries in this study had Jurkat cell RNA spiked in.

The chain carries TRBV11-2 and TRBJ2-1; D gene uncertain. V lost 5 bases and J 10 bases, leaving 12 bases between the germline ends. Germline CDR1 SGHAT, CDR2 FQNNGV. CDR3 length equals 12 residues. CDR3 residues: CASSTSTVEQFF. CDR3 in DNA: TGTGCCAGCAGCACAAGTACCGTAGAGCAGTTCTTC.

This clonotype was seen ten or more times. CDR3 loop: CASSPRASGRWETQYF. In nucleotides, the CDR3 is TGTGCCAGCAGCCCCCGTGCCAGCGGGAGATGGGAGACCCAGTACTTC. The chain recombines TRBV7-2 with TRBJ2-5; 8 bases map to TRBD2. From germline, CDR1 is SGHTA and CDR2 FQGNSA. This CDR3 region has 16 residues. V lost 5 bases to trimming and J lost 5 bases; unmatched junction nucleotides: 13.

With regard to this clonotype: This sequence may be a read error, since a much larger clone differs from it by one base. This chain joins TRBV12-3 or TRBV12-4 and TRBJ2-3, with D perhaps TRBD2 (5 bases). The V end lost 3 bases, the J end lost 1 base, and 11 bases lay between the germline ends. The CDR3 is made up of 15 amino acids. The CDR3 sequence: CASSFAAARTDTQYF. The CDR3 nucleotides are TGTGCCAGCAGTTTTGCAGCGGCTCGCACAGATACGCAGTATTTT.

The rearrangement links TRBV28 to TRBJ1-1; D remains unclear. CDR3 length: 13 amino acids. V was trimmed by 3 bases and J by 3 bases, leaving 8 bases between them. Per the germline V gene, CDR1 is MDHEN and CDR2 is SYDVKM. CDR3 loop: CASSFPGYTEAFF. The CDR3 region has the DNA TGTGCCAGCAGTTTCCCAGGCTACACTGAAGCTTTCTTT.

This clonotype has at least ten counts. The rearrangement links TRBV7-9 to TRBJ1-1, with no clear D. V dropped 1 base and J dropped 6 bases, with 3 bases sitting between them. CDR1 is SEHNR, CDR2 FQNEAQ, per germline (reference sequence). This CDR3 spans 11 amino acids. CDR3 coding DNA: TGTGCCAGCAGCTTAGTGTCTGAAGCTTTCTTT. The encoded protein is CASSLVSEAFF.

This clonotype was counted many times. The chain links TRBV7-6 to TRBJ2-3, with 10 positions matching TRBD2. The junction had 15 bases not matched to a gene; V was cut back by 4 bases and J by 8 bases. The CDR3 has 17 amino acids. CDR1 and CDR2 from the germline V gene are SGHVS and FNYEAQ. The CDR3 DNA reads as TGTGCCAGCAGCTCCCTGGCTAGCGGGAGTTTGAATAGTACGCAGTATTTT. Its translation is CASSSLASGSLNSTQYF.

Many counts were recorded for this clonotype. V and J are TRBV7-9 and TRBJ1-4; 7 bases are shared with TRBD1. CDR1 is SEHNR, CDR2 FQNEAQ, per germline (reference sequence). The CDR3 spans 15 residues. The ends lost 1 base at V and 4 bases at J; junction bases unmatched: 3. This chain's CDR3 is CASSLGGQYNEKLFF. The CDR3 nucleotides read TGTGCCAGCAGCTTAGGGGGACAGTATAATGAAAAACTGTTTTTT.

The CDR3 loop is CASRLTGTEFYEQYF. The CDR3 nucleotides are TGTGCCAGCAGGCTGACCGGGACAGAGTTTTACGAGCAGTACTTC. The chain combines TRBV12-3 or TRBV12-4 with TRBJ2-7; 7 nucleotides line up with TRBD1. The V and J ends lost 6 bases and 4 bases, in that order; junction bases with no gene match: 12. The CDR3 runs to 15 residues.

The genes are TRBV10-3 and TRBJ2-1; D unclear. Germline V gene sequence: CDR1 ENHRY, CDR2 SYGVKD. The CDR3 covers 12 residues. Trimming took 2 bases from V and 5 from J, leaving 4 bases between them. The CDR3 sequence: CAISEGDNEQFF. The CDR3 nucleotides are TGTGCCATCAGTGAGGGGGACAATGAGCAGTTCTTC.

This clonotype was detected ten times or more. V gene TRBV12-3 or TRBV12-4 combines with J gene TRBJ2-3, with 9 positions matching TRBD1. J lost 2 bases, V lost 6 bases, and 6 bases had no gene match. The CDR3 totals 15 residues. The CDR3 DNA sequence: TGTGCCAGCAGCAATACAGGGGGCGTCACAGATACGCAGTATTTT. It specifies CASSNTGGVTDTQYF.

In this sample, this clonotype turned up a few times. As DNA, the CDR3 is TGCGCCAGCAGCCAAGGAACGGAATCAGGGTTCTACGAGCAGTACTTC. Translating gives CASSQGTESGFYEQYF. The genes are TRBV4-1 and TRBJ2-7; TRBD1 might be the D (5 bases). The CDR3 runs 16 residues. Per germline, CDR1 MGHRA and CDR2 YSYEKL. Trimming shortened V by 1 base and J by 3 bases, and 16 bases separated the two germline ends.

This clonotype was counted many times. This chain joins TRBV12-3 or TRBV12-4 and TRBJ1-5; weak D call: TRBD1 (5 bases). Trimming cost V 6 bases and J 6 bases, with 15 bases left between them. This CDR3 region has 14 residues. The CDR3 region is CASSQNRWGQPQHF. In nucleotides, the CDR3 is TGTGCCAGCAGCCAAAACAGGTGGGGTCAGCCCCAGCATTTT.

This clonotype was counted many times. V usage is TRBV7-9 and J usage is TRBJ2-7, with 7 positions matching TRBD1. After removal of 8 bases from V and 2 bases from J, the junction contained 6 bases not matched to a gene. The CDR3 contains 13 residues. The germline CDR1 and CDR2 sequences are SEHNR and FQNEAQ (reference sequence). The CDR3 is CASGGQMAYEQYF. The CDR3 coding sequence is TGTGCCAGCGGGGGACAGATGGCCTACGAGCAGTACTTC.

The chain carries TRBV27 and TRBJ2-3; no clear D gene. This CDR3 region has 19 residues. The V and J ends lost 3 bases and 0 bases respectively, with 22 bases between them. Per germline, CDR1 MNHEY and CDR2 SMNVEV (reference sequence). CDR3 sequence (DNA): TGTGCCAGCAGTTTGGTTGGACCCAGTCCTCCTACTAGCACAGATACGCAGTATTTT. It specifies CASSLVGPSPPTSTDTQYF.

This clonotype was seen only a few times. The chain employs TRBV21-1 and TRBJ1-3; the table gives TRBD1 as D, unverified against the DNA. TRBV21-1 is marked as a pseudogene. This CDR3 contains 15 residues. CDR3 coding DNA: TGTGCCAGCAGCAAAAGGTCAGGGGCAGGAAACACCATATATTTT. The encoded protein is CASSKRSGAGNTIYF.

The chain uses TRBV7-2 and TRBJ1-6; D ambiguous. Germline assignment: CDR1 SGHTA and CDR2 FQGNSA. There are 16 residues in the CDR3. V was shortened by 5 bases and J by 0 bases, with 11 bases between the two germline ends. This CDR3 reads CASSPTWSSYNSPLHF. DNA for the CDR3: TGTGCCAGCAGCCCCACGTGGAGCTCCTATAATTCACCCCTCCACTTT.

The chain recombines TRBV20-1 with TRBJ2-7; 8 bases match TRBD1. V was pared by 5 bases and J by 6 bases, with 15 bases of the junction left unmatched. This CDR3 comprises 15 residues. Germline values: CDR1 DFQATT, CDR2 SNEGSKA (reference sequence). CDR3 amino acids: CSAPPPDRVWGEQYF. CDR3 sequence (DNA): TGCAGTGCTCCCCCCCCGGACAGGGTTTGGGGCGAGCAGTACTTC.

About this clonotype: A single base separates this from a much larger clone, so it may be a read error. The CDR3 loop is CASGFNLAGSTDTQYF. CDR3 DNA: TGTGCTAGTGGTTTTAACCTAGCGGGGTCCACAGATACGCAGTATTTT. V is TRBV12-5 and J is TRBJ2-3; 9 bases agree with TRBD2. The CDR3 length is 16 residues. The V segment lost 3 bases and the J segment 2 bases; nucleotides outside the gene matches: 6. The germline V gene encodes CDR1 LGHNT and CDR2 FRNRAP. Supplemented by reference TRBV12-5 and TRBJ2-3, the full variable domain reads DARVTQTPRHKVTEMGQEVTMRCQPILGHNTVFWYRQTMMQGLELLAYFRNRAPLDDSGMPKDRFSAEMPDATLATLKIQPSEPRDSAVYFCASGFNLAGSTDTQYFGPGTRLTVL.

The table lists this clonotype with a few counts. Just one base apart from a much larger clone, this may be a read error. The chain links TRBV11-2 to TRBJ2-3; TRBD1 aligns across 10 bases. The CDR3 consists of 15 residues. The V gene's germline CDR1 is SGHAT and CDR2 FQNNGV. The DNA of the CDR3 is TGTGCCAGCAGCGGGGGACAGGGGCAAACAGATACGCAGTGTTTT. This codes for CASSGGQGQTDTQCF.